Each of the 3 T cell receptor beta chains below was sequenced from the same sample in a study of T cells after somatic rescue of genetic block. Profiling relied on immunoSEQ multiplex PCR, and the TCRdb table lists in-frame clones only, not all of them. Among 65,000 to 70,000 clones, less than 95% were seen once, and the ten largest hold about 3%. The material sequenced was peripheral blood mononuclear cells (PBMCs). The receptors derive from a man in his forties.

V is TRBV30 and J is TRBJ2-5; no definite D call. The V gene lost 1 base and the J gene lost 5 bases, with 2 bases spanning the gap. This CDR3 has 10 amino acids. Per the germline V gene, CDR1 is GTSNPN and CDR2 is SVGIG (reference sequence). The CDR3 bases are TGTGCCTGGAGTGGGGAGACCCAGTACTTC. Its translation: CAWSGETQYF.

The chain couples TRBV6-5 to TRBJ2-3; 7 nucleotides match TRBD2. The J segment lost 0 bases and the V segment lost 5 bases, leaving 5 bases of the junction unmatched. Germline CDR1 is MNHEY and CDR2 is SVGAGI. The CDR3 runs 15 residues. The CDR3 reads CASSRGGTSTDTQYF. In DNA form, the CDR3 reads TGTGCCAGCAGTCGCGGGGGAACTAGCACAGATACGCAGTATTTT.

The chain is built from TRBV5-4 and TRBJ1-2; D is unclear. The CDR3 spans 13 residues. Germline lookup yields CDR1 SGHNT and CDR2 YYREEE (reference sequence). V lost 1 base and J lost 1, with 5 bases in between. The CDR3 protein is CASSLRDNYGYTF. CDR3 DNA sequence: TGTGCCAGCAGCTTGAGAGATAACTATGGCTACACCTTC. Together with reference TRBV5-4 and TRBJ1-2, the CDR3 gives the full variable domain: ETGVTQSPTHLIKTRGQQVTLRCSSQSGHNTVSWYQQALGQGPQFIFQYYREEENGRGNFPPRFSGLQFPNYSSELNVNALELDDSALYLCASSLRDNYGYTFGSGTRLTVV.